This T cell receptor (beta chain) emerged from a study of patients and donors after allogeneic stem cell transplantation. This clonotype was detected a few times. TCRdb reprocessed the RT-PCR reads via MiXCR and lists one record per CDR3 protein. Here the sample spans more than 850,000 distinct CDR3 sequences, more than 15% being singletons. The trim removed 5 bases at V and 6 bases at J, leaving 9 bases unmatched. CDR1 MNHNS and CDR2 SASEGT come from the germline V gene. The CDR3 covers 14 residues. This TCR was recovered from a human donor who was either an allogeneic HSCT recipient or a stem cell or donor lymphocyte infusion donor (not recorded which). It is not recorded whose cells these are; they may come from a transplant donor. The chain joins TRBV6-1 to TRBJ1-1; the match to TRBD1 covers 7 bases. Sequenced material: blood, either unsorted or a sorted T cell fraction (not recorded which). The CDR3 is CASSPTGRSAEAFF. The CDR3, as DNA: TGTGCCAGCAGTCCGACAGGGCGATCGGCTGAAGCTTTCTTT.